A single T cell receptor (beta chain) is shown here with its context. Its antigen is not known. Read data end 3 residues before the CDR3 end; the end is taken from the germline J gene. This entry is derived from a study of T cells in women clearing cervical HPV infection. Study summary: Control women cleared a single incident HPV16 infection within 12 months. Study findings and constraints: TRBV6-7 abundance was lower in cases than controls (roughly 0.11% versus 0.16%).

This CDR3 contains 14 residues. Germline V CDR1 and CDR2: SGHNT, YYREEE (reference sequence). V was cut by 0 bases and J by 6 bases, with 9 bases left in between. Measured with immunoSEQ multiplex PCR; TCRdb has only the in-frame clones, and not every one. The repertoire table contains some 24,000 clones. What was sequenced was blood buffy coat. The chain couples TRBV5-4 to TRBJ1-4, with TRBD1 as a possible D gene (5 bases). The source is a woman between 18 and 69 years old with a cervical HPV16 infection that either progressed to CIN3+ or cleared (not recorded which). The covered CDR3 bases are TGTGCCAGCAGCTTGGCTCAGGGTGATGAAAAA. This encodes CASSLAQGDEK. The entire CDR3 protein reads CASSLAQGDEKLFF.